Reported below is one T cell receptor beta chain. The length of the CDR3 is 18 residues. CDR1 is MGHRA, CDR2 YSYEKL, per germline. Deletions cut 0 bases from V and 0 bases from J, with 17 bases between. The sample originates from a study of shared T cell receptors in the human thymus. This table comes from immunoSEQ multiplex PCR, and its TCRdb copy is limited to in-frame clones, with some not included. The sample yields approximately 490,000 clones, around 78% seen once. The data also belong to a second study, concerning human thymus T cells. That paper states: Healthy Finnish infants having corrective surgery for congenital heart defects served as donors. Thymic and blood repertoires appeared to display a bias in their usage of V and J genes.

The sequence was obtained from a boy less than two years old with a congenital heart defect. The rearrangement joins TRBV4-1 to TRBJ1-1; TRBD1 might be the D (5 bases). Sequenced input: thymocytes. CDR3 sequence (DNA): TGCGCCAGCAGCCAAGATCTGATTCGCAGACAGATGAACACTGAAGCTTTCTTT. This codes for CASSQDLIRRQMNTEAFF.